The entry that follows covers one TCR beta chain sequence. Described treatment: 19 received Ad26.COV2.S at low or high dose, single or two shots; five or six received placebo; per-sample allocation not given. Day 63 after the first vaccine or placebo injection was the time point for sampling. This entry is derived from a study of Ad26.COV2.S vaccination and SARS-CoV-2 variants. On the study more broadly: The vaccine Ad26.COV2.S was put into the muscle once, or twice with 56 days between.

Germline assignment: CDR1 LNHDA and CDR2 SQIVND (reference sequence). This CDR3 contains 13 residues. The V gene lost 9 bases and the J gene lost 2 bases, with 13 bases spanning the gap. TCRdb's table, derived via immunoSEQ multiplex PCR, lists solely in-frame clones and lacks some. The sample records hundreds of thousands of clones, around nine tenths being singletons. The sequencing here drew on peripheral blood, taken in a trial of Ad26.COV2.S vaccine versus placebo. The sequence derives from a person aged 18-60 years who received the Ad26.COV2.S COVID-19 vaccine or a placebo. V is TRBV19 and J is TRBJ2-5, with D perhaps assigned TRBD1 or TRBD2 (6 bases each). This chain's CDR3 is CASGGQGQETQYF. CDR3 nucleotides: TGTGCCAGCGGGGGCCAGGGGCAAGAGACCCAGTACTTC.